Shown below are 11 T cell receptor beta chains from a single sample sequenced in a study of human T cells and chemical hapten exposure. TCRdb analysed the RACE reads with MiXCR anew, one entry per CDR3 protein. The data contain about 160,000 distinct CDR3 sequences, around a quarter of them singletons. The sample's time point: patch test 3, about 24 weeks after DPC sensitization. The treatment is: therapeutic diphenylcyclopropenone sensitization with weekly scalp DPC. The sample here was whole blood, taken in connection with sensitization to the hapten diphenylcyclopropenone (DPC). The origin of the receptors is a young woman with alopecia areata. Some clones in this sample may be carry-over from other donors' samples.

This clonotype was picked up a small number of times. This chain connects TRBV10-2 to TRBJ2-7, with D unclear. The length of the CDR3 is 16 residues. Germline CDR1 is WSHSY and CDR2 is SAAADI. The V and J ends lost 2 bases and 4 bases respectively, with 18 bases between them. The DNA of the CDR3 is TGCGCCAGCAGTGAGACCCGGGCCTTCGGCCATTACGAGCAGTACTTC. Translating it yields CASSETRAFGHYEQYF.

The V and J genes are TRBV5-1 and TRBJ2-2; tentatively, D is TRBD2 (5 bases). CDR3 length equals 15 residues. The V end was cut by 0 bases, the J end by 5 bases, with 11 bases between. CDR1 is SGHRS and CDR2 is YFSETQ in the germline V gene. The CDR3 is CASSLGAPGTGELFF. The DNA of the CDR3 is TGCGCCAGCAGCTTGGGGGCACCGGGGACCGGGGAGCTGTTTTTT.

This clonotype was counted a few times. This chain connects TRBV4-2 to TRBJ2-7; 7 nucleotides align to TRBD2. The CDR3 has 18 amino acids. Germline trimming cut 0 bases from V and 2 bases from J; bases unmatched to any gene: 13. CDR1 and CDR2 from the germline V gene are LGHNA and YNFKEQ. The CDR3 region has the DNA TGTGCCAGCAGCCAAGAGTTTCGGCGGGAGCCAAGGACCTACGAGCAGTACTTC. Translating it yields CASSQEFRREPRTYEQYF.

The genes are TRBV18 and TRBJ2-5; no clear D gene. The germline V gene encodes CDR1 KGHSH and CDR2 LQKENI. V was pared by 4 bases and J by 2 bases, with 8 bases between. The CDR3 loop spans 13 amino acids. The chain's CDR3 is CASSLHAQETQYF. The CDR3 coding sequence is TGTGCCAGCTCACTGCATGCACAAGAGACCCAGTACTTC.

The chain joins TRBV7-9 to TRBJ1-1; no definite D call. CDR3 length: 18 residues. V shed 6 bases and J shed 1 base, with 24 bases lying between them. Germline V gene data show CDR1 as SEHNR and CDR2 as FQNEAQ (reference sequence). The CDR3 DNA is TGTGCCAGCAGTTTCATTTCTAAGCCCCGAAAGAAGAACACTGAAGCTTTCTTT. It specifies CASSFISKPRKKNTEAFF.

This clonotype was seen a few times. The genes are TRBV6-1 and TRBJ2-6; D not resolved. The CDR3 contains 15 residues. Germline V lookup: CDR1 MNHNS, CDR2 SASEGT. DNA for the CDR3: TGTGCTATCGCCCCGGTAACGTCTGGGGCCAACGTCCTGACTTTC. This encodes CAIAPVTSGANVLTF.

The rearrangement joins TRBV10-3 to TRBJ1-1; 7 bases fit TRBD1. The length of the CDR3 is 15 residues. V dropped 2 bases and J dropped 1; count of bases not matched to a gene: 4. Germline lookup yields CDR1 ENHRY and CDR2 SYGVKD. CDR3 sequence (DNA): TGTGCCATCAGTGAGAGGGGGCCAGGGAACACTGAAGCTTTCTTT. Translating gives CAISERGPGNTEAFF.

This chain's CDR3 is CASSLGADSPLHF. As DNA, the CDR3 is TGTGCCAGCAGCTTGGGGGCCGATTCACCCCTCCACTTT. The gene calls are TRBV7-9 and TRBJ1-6; D might be TRBD1 (6 bases). Germline V CDR1 and CDR2: SEHNR, FQNEAQ (reference sequence). This CDR3 is 13 amino acids long. Trimming removed 3 bases from V and 8 bases from J, with 8 bases in between.

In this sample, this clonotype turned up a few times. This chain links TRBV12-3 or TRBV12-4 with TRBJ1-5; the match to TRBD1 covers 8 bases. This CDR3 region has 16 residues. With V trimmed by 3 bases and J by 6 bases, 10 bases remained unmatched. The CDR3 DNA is TGTGCCAGCAGTTTTTCATTGGACAGGGTGGGTCAGCCCCAGCATTTT. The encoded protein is CASSFSLDRVGQPQHF.

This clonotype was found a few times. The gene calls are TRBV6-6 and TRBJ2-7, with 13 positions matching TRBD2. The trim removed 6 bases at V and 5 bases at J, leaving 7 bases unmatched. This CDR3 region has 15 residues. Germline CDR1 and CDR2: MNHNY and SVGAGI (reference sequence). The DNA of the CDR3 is TGTGCCAGCAGGTGGACTAGCGGGGGCCCCCACGAGCAGTACTTC. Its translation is CASRWTSGGPHEQYF.

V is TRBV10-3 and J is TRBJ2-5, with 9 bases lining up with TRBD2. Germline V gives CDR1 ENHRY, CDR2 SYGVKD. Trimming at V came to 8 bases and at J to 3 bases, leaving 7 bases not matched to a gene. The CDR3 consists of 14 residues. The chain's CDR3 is CAISRLAGKETQYF. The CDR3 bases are TGTGCCATCTCCCGCCTAGCGGGGAAAGAGACCCAGTACTTC.